Sequencing of this T cell receptor beta chain was carried out in a study of T cell responses to AZD1222 COVID-19 vaccine. Germline V CDR1 and CDR2: SGHVS, FQNEAQ. The V gene end was trimmed by 1 base and the J gene end by 0 bases; junction bases not matched to a gene: 5. The CDR3 is 16 residues long. Profiling relied on immunoSEQ multiplex PCR, and the TCRdb table lists in-frame clones only, not all of them. There are under 75,000 clones in the sample; approximately 81% occur only once, and 20% lies in the top ten. The starting material was peripheral blood, obtained on day 0 of AZD1222 vaccination. This chain joins TRBV7-8 and TRBJ1-1; 7 bases map to TRBD1. This clonotype was sampled from an adult in good health. CDR3 in amino acids: CASSLGNQGVNTEAFF. The CDR3, as DNA: TGTGCCAGCAGCTTAGGGAACCAGGGGGTGAACACTGAAGCTTTCTTT. Filled out from reference TRBV7-8 and TRBJ1-1, the complete variable domain reads GAGVSQSPRYKVAKRGQDVALRCDPISGHVSLFWYQQALGQGPEFLTYFQNEAQLDKSGLPSDRFFAERPEGSVSTLKIQRTQQEDSAVYLCASSLGNQGVNTEAFFGQGTRLTVV.